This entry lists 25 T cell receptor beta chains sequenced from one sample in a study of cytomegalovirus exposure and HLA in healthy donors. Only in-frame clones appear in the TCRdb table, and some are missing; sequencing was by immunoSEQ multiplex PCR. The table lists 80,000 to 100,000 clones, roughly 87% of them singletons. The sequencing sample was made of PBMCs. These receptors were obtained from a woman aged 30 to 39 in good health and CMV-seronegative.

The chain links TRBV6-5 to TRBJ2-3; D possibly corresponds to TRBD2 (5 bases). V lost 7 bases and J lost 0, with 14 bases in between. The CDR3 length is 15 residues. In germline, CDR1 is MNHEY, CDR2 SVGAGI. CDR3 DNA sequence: TGTGCCAGCACCCTAGAGGGATCAAGCACAGATACGCAGTATTTT. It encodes CASTLEGSSTDTQYF.

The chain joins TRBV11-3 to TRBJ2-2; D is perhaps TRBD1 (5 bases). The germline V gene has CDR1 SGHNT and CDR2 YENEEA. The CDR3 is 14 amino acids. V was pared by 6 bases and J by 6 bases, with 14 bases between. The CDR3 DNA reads TGTGCCAGCAGACCCCGTGTAGGGGCCGGGGAGCTGTTTTTT. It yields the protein CASRPRVGAGELFF.

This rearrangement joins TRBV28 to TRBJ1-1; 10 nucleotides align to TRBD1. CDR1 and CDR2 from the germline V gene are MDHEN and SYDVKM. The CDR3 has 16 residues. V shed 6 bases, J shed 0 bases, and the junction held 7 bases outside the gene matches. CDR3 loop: CASSSRQGALNTEAFF. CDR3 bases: TGTGCCAGCAGCTCCAGACAGGGGGCCCTGAACACTGAAGCTTTCTTT.

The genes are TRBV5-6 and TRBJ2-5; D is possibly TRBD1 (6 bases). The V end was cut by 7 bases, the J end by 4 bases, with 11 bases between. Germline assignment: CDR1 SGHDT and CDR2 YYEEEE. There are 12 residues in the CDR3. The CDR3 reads CASGSGVETQYF. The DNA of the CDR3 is TGTGCCAGCGGATCAGGGGTAGAGACCCAGTACTTC.

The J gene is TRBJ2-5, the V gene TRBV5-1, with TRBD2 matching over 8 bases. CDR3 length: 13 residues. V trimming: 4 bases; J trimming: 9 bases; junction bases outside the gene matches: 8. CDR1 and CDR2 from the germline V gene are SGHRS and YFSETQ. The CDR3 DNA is TGCGCCAGCAGCGGACTAGCAGAAGGGTCCCAGTACTTC. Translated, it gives CASSGLAEGSQYF. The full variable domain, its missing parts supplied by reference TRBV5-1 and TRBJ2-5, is KAGVTQTPRYLIKTRGQQVTLSCSPISGHRSVSWYQQTPGQGLQFLFEYFSETQRNKGNFPGRFSGRQFSNSRSEMNVSTLELGDSALYLCASSGLAEGSQYFGPGTRLLVL.

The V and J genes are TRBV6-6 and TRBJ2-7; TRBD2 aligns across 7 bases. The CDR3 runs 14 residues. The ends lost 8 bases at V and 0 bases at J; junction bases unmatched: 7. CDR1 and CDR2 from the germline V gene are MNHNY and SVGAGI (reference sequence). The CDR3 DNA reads TGTGCCAGCTTTAGCGGGCCCAGCTCCTACGAGCAGTACTTC. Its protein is CASFSGPSSYEQYF.

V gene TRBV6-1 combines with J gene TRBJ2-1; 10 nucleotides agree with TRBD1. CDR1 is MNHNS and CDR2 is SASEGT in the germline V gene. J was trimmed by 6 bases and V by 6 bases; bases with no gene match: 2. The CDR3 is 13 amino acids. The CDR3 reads CASRRTGGNEQFF. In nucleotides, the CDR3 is TGTGCCAGCAGGAGGACAGGGGGCAATGAGCAGTTCTTC.

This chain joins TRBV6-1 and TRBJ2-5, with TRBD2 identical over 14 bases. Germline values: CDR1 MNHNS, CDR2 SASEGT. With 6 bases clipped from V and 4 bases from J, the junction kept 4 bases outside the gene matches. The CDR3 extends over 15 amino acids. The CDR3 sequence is CASRVTSGGGETQYF. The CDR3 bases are TGTGCCAGCAGGGTGACTAGCGGGGGGGGAGAGACCCAGTACTTC.

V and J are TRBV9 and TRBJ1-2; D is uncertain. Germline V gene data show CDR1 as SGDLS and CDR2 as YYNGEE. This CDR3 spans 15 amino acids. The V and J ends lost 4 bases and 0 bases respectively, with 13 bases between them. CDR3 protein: CASSRTISSNYGYTF. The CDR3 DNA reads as TGTGCCAGCAGCAGAACTATTTCATCTAACTATGGCTACACCTTC.

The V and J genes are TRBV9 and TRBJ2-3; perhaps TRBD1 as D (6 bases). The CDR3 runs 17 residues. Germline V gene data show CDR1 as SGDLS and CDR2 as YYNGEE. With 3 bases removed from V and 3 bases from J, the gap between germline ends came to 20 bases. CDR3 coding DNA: TGTGCCAGCAGCGCGACCGGGACACCACCTTTTACAGATACGCAGTATTTT. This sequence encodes CASSATGTPPFTDTQYF. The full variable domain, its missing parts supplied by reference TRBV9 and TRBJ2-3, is DSGVTQTPKHLITATGQRVTLRCSPRSGDLSVYWYQQSLDQGLQFLIQYYNGEERAKGNILERFSAQQFPDLHSELNLSSLELGDSALYFCASSATGTPPFTDTQYFGPGTRLTVL.

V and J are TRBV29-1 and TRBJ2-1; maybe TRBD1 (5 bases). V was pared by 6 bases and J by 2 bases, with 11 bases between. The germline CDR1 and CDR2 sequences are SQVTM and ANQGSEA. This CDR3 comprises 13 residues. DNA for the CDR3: TGCAGCGTCCTTGTAGGGGCCTACAATGAGCAGTTCTTC. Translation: CSVLVGAYNEQFF.

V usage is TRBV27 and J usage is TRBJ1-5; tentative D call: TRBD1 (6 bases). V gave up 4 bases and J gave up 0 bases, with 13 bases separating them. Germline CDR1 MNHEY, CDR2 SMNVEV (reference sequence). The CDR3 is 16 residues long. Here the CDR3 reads CASSSLTGPSNQPQHF. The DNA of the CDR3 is TGTGCCAGCAGTTCCCTGACAGGTCCTAGCAATCAGCCCCAGCATTTT.

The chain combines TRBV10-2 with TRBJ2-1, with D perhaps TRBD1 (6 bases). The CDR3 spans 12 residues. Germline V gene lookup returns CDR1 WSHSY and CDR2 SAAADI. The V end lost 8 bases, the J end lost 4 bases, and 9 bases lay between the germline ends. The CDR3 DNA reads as TGCGCCAGCCGGGACACGTACAATGAGCAGTTCTTC. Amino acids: CASRDTYNEQFF.

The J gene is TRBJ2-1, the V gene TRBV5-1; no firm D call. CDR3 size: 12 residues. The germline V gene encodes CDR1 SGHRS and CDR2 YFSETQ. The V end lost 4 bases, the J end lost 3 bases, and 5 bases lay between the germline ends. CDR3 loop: CASSPSYNEQFF. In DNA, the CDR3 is TGCGCCAGCAGCCCGAGCTACAATGAGCAGTTCTTC.

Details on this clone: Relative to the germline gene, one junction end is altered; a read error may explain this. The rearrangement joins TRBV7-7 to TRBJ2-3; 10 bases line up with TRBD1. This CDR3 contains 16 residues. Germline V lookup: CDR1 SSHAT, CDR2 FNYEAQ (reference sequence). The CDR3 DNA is TGTGCTAGCAGCCCGGGACAGGGGATAAGCACAGATACGCAGTATTTT. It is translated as CASSPGQGISTDTQYF.

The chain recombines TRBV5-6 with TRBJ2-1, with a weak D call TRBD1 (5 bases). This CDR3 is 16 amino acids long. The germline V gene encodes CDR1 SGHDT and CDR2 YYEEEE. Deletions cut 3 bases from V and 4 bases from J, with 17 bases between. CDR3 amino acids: CASSSQTVIIYNEQFF. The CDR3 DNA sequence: TGTGCCAGCAGCTCCCAGACAGTGATCATTTACAATGAGCAGTTCTTC.

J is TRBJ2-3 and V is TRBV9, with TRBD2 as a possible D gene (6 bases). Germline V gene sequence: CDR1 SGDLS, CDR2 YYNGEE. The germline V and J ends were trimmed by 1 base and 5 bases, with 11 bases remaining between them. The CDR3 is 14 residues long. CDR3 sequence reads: CASSVWGVGDTQYF. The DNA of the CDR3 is TGTGCCAGCAGCGTATGGGGGGTCGGAGATACGCAGTATTTT.

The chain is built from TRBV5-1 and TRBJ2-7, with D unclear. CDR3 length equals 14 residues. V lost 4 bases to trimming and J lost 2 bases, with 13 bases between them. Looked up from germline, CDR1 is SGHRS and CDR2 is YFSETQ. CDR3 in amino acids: CASSGSAATYEQYF. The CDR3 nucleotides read TGCGCCAGCAGCGGGTCGGCGGCTACCTACGAGCAGTACTTC.

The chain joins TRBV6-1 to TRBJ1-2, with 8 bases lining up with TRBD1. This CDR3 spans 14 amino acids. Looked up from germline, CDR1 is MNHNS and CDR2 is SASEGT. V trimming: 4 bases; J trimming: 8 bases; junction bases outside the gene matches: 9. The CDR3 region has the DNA TGTGCCAGCAGTGTACGGACAGGGAAAGGGGGCTACACCTTC. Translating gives CASSVRTGKGGYTF.

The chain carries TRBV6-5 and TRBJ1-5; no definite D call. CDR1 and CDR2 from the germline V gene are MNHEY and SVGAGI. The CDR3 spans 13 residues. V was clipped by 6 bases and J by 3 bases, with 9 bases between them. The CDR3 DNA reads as TGTGCCAGCAGAAGACACCTCAATCAGCCCCAGCATTTT. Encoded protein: CASRRHLNQPQHF.

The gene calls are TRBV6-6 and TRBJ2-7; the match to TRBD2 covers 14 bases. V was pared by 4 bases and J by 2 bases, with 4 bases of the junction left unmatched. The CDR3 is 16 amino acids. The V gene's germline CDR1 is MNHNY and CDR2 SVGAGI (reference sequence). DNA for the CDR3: TGTGCCAGCAGTTTGGGACTAGCGGGAGCACCCTACGAGCAGTACTTC. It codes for CASSLGLAGAPYEQYF.

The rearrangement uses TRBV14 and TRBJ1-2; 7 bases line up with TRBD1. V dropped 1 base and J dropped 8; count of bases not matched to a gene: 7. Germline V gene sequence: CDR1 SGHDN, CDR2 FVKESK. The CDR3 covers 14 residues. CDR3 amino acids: CASSQGQGFGGYTF. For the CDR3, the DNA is TGTGCCAGCAGCCAAGGACAGGGATTTGGAGGCTACACCTTC.

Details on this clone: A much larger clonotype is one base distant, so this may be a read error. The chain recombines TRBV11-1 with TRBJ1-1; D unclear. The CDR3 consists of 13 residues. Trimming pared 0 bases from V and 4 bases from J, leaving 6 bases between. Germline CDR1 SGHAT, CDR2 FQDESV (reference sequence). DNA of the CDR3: TGTGCCAGCAGCTTAGCAGGAGGCACTGAAGCTTTCTTT. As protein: CASSLAGGTEAFF.

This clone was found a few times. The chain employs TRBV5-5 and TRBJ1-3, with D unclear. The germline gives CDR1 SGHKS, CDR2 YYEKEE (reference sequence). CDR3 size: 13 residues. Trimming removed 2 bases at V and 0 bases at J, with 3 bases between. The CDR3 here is CASSFNSGNTIYF. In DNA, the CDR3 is TGTGCCAGCAGCTTTAACTCTGGAAACACCATATATTTT.

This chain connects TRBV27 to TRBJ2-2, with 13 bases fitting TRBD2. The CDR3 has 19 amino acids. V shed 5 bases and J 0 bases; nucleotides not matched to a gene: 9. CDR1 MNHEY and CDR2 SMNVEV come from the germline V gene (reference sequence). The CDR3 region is CASSARTSGRKPNTGELFF. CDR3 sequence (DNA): TGTGCCAGCAGTGCAAGGACTAGCGGGAGAAAACCGAACACCGGGGAGCTGTTTTTT.